Following are 28 T cell receptor beta chains from one sample sequenced in a study of identical twins. TCRdb ran MiXCR on the 5' RACE reads and lists one entry per CDR3 protein. The repertoire holds a few hundred thousand distinct CDR3 sequences, with around a sixth as singletons. What was sequenced was naive T cells sorted from blood. The receptors stem from a man aged 50-60 years in good health.

J is TRBJ1-1 and V is TRBV27; D is unresolved. The germline CDR1 and CDR2 sequences are MNHEY and SMNVEV (reference sequence). V was clipped by 6 bases and J by 5 bases, with 16 bases between them. The CDR3 extends over 14 amino acids. Here the CDR3 DNA reads TGTGCCAGCAGGCCCTCGGGGATGGGGACTGAAGCTTTCTTT. This gives the protein CASRPSGMGTEAFF.

This clonotype showed up many times. The rearrangement uses TRBV12-3 or TRBV12-4 and TRBJ1-6; no clear D. V was pared by 2 bases and J by 9 bases, with 11 bases between. This CDR3 is 14 amino acids long. CDR3 protein: CASSLRAGGSPLHF. CDR3 DNA sequence: TGTGCCAGCAGTTTAAGGGCAGGAGGTTCACCCCTCCACTTT.

The chain joins TRBV20-1 to TRBJ2-1; D unresolved. Between the trimmed V and J ends, which lost 3 bases and 4 bases, there was a span of 13 bases. CDR1 is DFQATT and CDR2 is SNEGSKA in the germline V gene (reference sequence). This CDR3 contains 14 residues. CDR3 sequence (DNA): TGCAGTGCTAGTACGGTGGGATTGTACAATGAGCAGTTCTTC. It encodes CSASTVGLYNEQFF.

This clonotype has only a few counts. The V gene is TRBV24-1, the J gene TRBJ2-1, with 12 bases identical to TRBD2. Germline V gene lookup returns CDR1 KGHDR and CDR2 SFDVKD. The CDR3 runs to 16 residues. Trimming took 6 bases from V and 1 from J; bases not matched to a gene: 3. The CDR3 DNA is TGTGCCACCAGTACGACTAGCGGGGGTTCCTACAATGAGCAGTTCTTC. Translating gives CATSTTSGGSYNEQFF.

J is TRBJ2-2 and V is TRBV12-3 or TRBV12-4; a weak D match, TRBD1 (6 bases). V shed 3 bases and J shed 4 bases, with 15 bases lying between them. The CDR3 has 16 residues. The CDR3 loop reads CASSFLGEGVTGELFF. DNA for the CDR3: TGTGCCAGCAGTTTCTTGGGTGAGGGGGTCACCGGGGAGCTGTTTTTT.

The J gene is TRBJ1-2, the V gene TRBV7-8; 8 bases are a match to TRBD1. The CDR3 contains 15 residues. Trimming cost V 5 bases and J 2 bases; bases outside gene matches: 7. Germline CDR1 SGHVS, CDR2 FQNEAQ. CDR3: CASSPRNRGNYGYTF. CDR3 in DNA: TGTGCCAGCAGCCCGAGAAACAGGGGGAACTATGGCTACACCTTC.

In this sample, this clonotype turned up many times. The rearrangement links TRBV27 to TRBJ1-2; 7 positions match TRBD1. Losses at the gene ends were 6 bases for V and 6 bases for J; bases not matched to a gene: 7. Germline V gives CDR1 MNHEY, CDR2 SMNVEV (reference sequence). The CDR3 extends over 13 amino acids. CDR3 coding DNA: TGTGCCAGCAGAAAGACAGGGAGGAATGGCTACACCTTC. Its translation: CASRKTGRNGYTF.

The CDR3 region is CASSFFRRSGSPDTQYF. The CDR3 coding sequence is TGTGCCAGCAGTTTTTTCCGGAGGAGCGGGAGTCCGGATACGCAGTATTTT. The rearrangement joins TRBV28 to TRBJ2-3; TRBD2 matches at 8 bases. J lost 6 bases, V lost 3 bases, and 14 bases had no gene match. The CDR3 has 17 amino acids. Germline V CDR1 and CDR2: MDHEN, SYDVKM.

This clonotype was counted between two and nine times. The J gene is TRBJ2-1, the V gene TRBV4-3; D is ambiguous. CDR1 is LGHNA, CDR2 YSLEER, per germline. The CDR3 covers 16 residues. Trimming shortened V by 1 base and J by 1 base, and 11 bases separated the two germline ends. The CDR3 protein is CASSQGIWDSYNEQFF. In DNA form, the CDR3 reads TGCGCCAGCAGCCAAGGTATCTGGGATTCCTACAATGAGCAGTTCTTC.

This clonotype was seen more than once but under ten times. The chain uses TRBV25-1 and TRBJ1-1; D is unclear. CDR3 size: 15 residues. V lost 5 bases and J lost 1, with 14 bases in between. In germline, CDR1 is MGHDK, CDR2 SYGVNS. The CDR3 coding sequence is TGTGCCAGCAGTCCCTTGGAACTGGCGAACACTGAAGCTTTCTTT. Amino acids: CASSPLELANTEAFF.

This clonotype came up many times. This chain joins TRBV7-9 and TRBJ2-2; D not resolved. Germline values: CDR1 SEHNR, CDR2 FQNEAQ (reference sequence). Trimming left V 6 bases short and J 1 base short, with 12 bases between. CDR3 length: 15 amino acids. For the CDR3, the DNA is TGTGCCAGCAGTCTACCGGGTCAGAACACCGGGGAGCTGTTTTTT. Translated: CASSLPGQNTGELFF.

The V gene is TRBV29-1, the J gene TRBJ1-2, with a possible D match to TRBD1 (5 bases). Germline CDR1 reads SQVTM; CDR2 reads ANQGSEA. The CDR3 spans 13 residues. Trimming shortened V by 3 bases and J by 1 base, and 9 bases separated the two germline ends. In DNA form, the CDR3 reads TGCAGCGTTGATGGGGGTTATAACTATGGCTACACCTTC. Translated: CSVDGGYNYGYTF.

This clonotype appeared many times. The chain has TRBV3-1 and TRBJ2-1; 7 positions match TRBD2. V lost 2 bases to trimming and J lost 4 bases; unmatched junction nucleotides: 5. Germline loops: CDR1 LGHDT, CDR2 YNNKEL (reference sequence). The length of the CDR3 is 15 residues. For the CDR3, the DNA is TGTGCCAGCAGCCAATGGACTAGGGGTTACAATGAGCAGTTCTTC. This translates into CASSQWTRGYNEQFF.

The V call is TRBV18, the J call TRBJ1-1, with D possibly TRBD1 on 6 matching bases. Germline CDR1 and CDR2: KGHSH and LQKENI. The CDR3 has 13 amino acids. V was pared by 0 bases and J by 12 bases, with 14 bases between. The CDR3 region is CASSPPGSGDSFF. DNA for the CDR3: TGTGCCAGCTCACCACCGGGGTCAGGGGATTCTTTCTTT.

This clonotype was seen many times. The V and J genes are TRBV20-1 and TRBJ2-4; 7 nucleotides line up with TRBD1. This CDR3 comprises 15 residues. In germline, CDR1 is DFQATT, CDR2 SNEGSKA (reference sequence). J lost 5 bases, V lost 1 base, and 8 bases had no gene match. CDR3 amino acids: CSARGSTGFENIQYF. The CDR3 DNA sequence: TGCAGTGCTAGAGGTTCGACAGGGTTTGAAAACATTCAGTACTTC.

The V gene is TRBV7-2, the J gene TRBJ2-1, with unresolved D. Trimming removed 1 base from V and 11 bases from J, with 9 bases in between. This CDR3 spans 12 amino acids. CDR1 and CDR2 (germline): SGHTA, FQGNSA. CDR3 in amino acids: CASSLEFGKQFF. The CDR3 region has the DNA TGTGCCAGCAGCTTAGAGTTCGGTAAGCAGTTCTTC.

This clonotype was detected a few times. The chain recombines TRBV20-1 with TRBJ1-4; tentatively, D is TRBD1 (6 bases). This CDR3 region has 12 residues. The V and J ends lost 3 bases and 6 bases respectively, with 8 bases between them. Germline CDR1 and CDR2: DFQATT and SNEGSKA (reference sequence). The CDR3 DNA reads TGCAGTGCTAGTACAGGGTATGAAAAACTGTTTTTT. Protein: CSASTGYEKLFF.

This clonotype was observed a handful of times. The V gene is TRBV5-1, the J gene TRBJ2-7; 8 nucleotides line up with TRBD1. The V gene's germline CDR1 is SGHRS and CDR2 YFSETQ. With 0 bases clipped from V and 4 bases from J, the junction kept 6 bases outside the gene matches. This CDR3 contains 15 residues. The CDR3 sequence is CASSLGGQGYYEQYF. Written as DNA, the CDR3 is TGCGCCAGCAGCTTGGGCGGACAGGGCTATTACGAGCAGTACTTC.

This clonotype was seen repeatedly, ten times or more. V gene TRBV10-3 combines with J gene TRBJ2-5; 9 bases are shared with TRBD2. The CDR3 is 14 amino acids. The germline V gene encodes CDR1 ENHRY and CDR2 SYGVKD. V gave up 8 bases and J gave up 2 bases; unmatched junction bases: 6. CDR3 residues: CAIGLAGAQETQYF. In nucleotides, the CDR3 is TGTGCCATCGGTTTAGCGGGGGCTCAAGAGACCCAGTACTTC.

This clonotype occurred many times. This chain joins TRBV6-1 and TRBJ1-5; 9 bases map to TRBD1. Germline CDR1 is MNHNS and CDR2 is SASEGT. The length of the CDR3 is 14 residues. Germline trimming cut 4 bases from V and 5 bases from J; bases unmatched to any gene: 3. The CDR3 DNA reads as TGTGCCAGCAGTGCTTGGACAGGGGATCAGCCCCAGCATTTT. This sequence encodes CASSAWTGDQPQHF.

A few counts support this clonotype. The chain has TRBV12-3 or TRBV12-4 and TRBJ2-7; 8 positions agree with TRBD1. J lost 3 bases, V lost 3 bases, and 7 bases had no gene match. This CDR3 comprises 15 residues. CDR3 residues: CASSFGPGGIYEQYF. The CDR3 nucleotides are TGTGCCAGCAGTTTTGGTCCAGGGGGCATCTACGAGCAGTACTTC.

This clonotype has a single count. The V call is TRBV20-1, the J call TRBJ2-7; TRBD1 matches 8 bases. V gave up 2 bases and J gave up 3 bases; unmatched junction bases: 3. The CDR3 covers 13 residues. CDR1 and CDR2 (germline): DFQATT, SNEGSKA (reference sequence). The CDR3 protein is CSARRGQVYEQYF. DNA of the CDR3: TGCAGTGCTAGAAGGGGACAGGTCTACGAGCAGTACTTC.

This clonotype was seen ten or more times. This chain uses TRBV5-1 with TRBJ2-5; D is possibly TRBD1 or TRBD2 (6 bases each). V shed 1 base and J shed 5 bases, with 9 bases lying between them. The CDR3 loop spans 13 amino acids. The germline V gene has CDR1 SGHRS and CDR2 YFSETQ. The CDR3 protein is CASSLTGRETQYF. For the CDR3, the DNA is TGCGCCAGCAGCTTGACAGGGAGGGAGACCCAGTACTTC.

The gene calls are TRBV9 and TRBJ2-7; D is ambiguous. The CDR3 is made up of 15 amino acids. Per germline, CDR1 SGDLS and CDR2 YYNGEE. With 0 bases removed from V and 2 bases from J, the gap between germline ends came to 12 bases. The CDR3 DNA reads TGTGCCAGCAGCGTAGAGCTGCATTCTACCTACGAGCAGTACTTC. Its translation: CASSVELHSTYEQYF.

The chain recombines TRBV7-2 with TRBJ2-5; D uncertain. Germline assignment: CDR1 SGHTA and CDR2 FQGNSA. The V and J ends lost 1 base and 4 bases respectively, with 10 bases between them. This CDR3 has 14 residues. The CDR3 sequence: CASSLGPLGETQYF. The CDR3 region has the DNA TGTGCCAGCAGCTTAGGGCCCCTCGGAGAGACCCAGTACTTC.

The rearrangement uses TRBV6-2 or TRBV6-3 and TRBJ2-5; 10 bases agree with TRBD2. With V trimmed by 2 bases and J by 0 bases, 9 bases remained unmatched. The germline CDR1 and CDR2 sequences are MNHEY and SVGEGT. The length of the CDR3 is 18 residues. CDR3 in amino acids: CASSYGGLAGVHQETQYF. The CDR3 DNA is TGTGCCAGCAGTTACGGGGGGCTAGCGGGAGTTCACCAAGAGACCCAGTACTTC.

This clonotype was observed a handful of times. This rearrangement joins TRBV4-3 to TRBJ2-3; 14 bases fit TRBD2. Germline V gene data show CDR1 as LGHNA and CDR2 as YSLEER. This CDR3 region has 16 residues. Unmatched junction bases numbered 3, after V lost 4 bases and J lost 3 bases. CDR3 DNA sequence: TGCGCCAGCAGCCGTCGACTAGCGGGGGGGACAGATACGCAGTATTTT. The encoded protein is CASSRRLAGGTDTQYF.

The rearrangement joins TRBV15 to TRBJ2-7; D is undetermined. Trimming removed 1 base from V and 3 bases from J, with 10 bases in between. CDR1 is LNHNV, CDR2 YYDKDF, per germline (reference sequence). This CDR3 has 14 residues. The CDR3 loop is CATSRAGGIYEQYF. The DNA of the CDR3 is TGTGCCACCAGCAGAGCAGGCGGTATCTACGAGCAGTACTTC.